This TCR beta chain is from a study of Graves' ophthalmopathy and Graves' hyperthyroidism. RNA transcripts were the template, and TCR beta CDR3 regions were amplified from them. RT-PCR was first run with HTBI primers, then multiplex PCR in a second round. MiXCR, applied by TCRdb to the multiplex PCR reads, yields one record per CDR3 protein. Among about 400,000 distinct CDR3 sequences listed, approximately 16% were seen once. Trimming removed 8 bases at V and 3 bases at J, with 10 bases between. The V gene's germline CDR1 is LGHNT and CDR2 FRNRAP. This CDR3 is 12 amino acids long. This clonotype was recorded at least ten times. Its specificity is unknown. Broader study findings: Ophthalmopathy progression cases were predicted by the model with 70.59% sensitivity and 72% to 85% specificity.

Sequencing was carried out using peripheral blood. The chain employs TRBV12-5 and TRBJ1-1; D gene unclear. The TCR was taken from a woman under 30 with Graves' ophthalmopathy. The CDR3 DNA sequence: TGTGCTAGTCGAAGGGAGCACACTGAAGCTTTCTTT. It specifies CASRREHTEAFF.